These 11 T cell receptor beta chains came from one sample sequenced in a study of regulatory T cells in long-lasting Graves disease (dated by TCRdb to 2020 to 2023). Library preparation used multiplex PCR. Sequencing used an Illumina HiSeq 4000. TCR beta libraries were built with iRepertoire HTBI primers and Arm-PCR amplification of CDR3 regions. In TCRdb, the public reads were trimmed at Q25 with fastp and aligned with MiXCR, with productive beta chains retained. Rows are combined by CDR3 protein, so each entry shows the most common genes and DNA. This sample gives about 440,000 distinct CDR3 sequences in total; 15% to 20% of them show up just once. The biggest ten clones account for approximately 11% of the sample. The time point label on this specimen signifies: newly diagnosed GD, antithyroid drugs for less than 3 months. For both TCR sequencing and RNA sequencing, RNA was extracted from PBMCs in TRIzol.

This sample also belongs to another study, concerning T cells in Graves' hyperthyroidism and ophthalmopathy.

The input for sequencing was peripheral blood mononuclear cells (PBMCs), taken at new diagnosis, from a patient treated with antithyroid drugs. These receptors were obtained from a woman in her thirties with Graves disease. Donor details come from another sample of the same person, matched by shared clones.

This clonotype was seen more than once but under ten times. One junction end does not reproduce the germline sequence, and a read error may be involved. The chain recombines TRBV12-3 or TRBV12-4 with TRBJ2-1; D might be TRBD1 (5 bases). The CDR3 totals 15 residues. The CDR3, as DNA: TGTGCCAGCTGGCCTGGGGCAGACTCCTACAATGAGCAGCTCTTC. Translated, it gives CASWPGADSYNEQLF.

This clonotype was detected only a few times. The chain combines TRBV4-1 with TRBJ2-7, with 7 bases aligning to TRBD2. CDR1 is MGHRA and CDR2 is YSYEKL in the germline V gene. The CDR3 contains 16 residues. J lost 3 bases, V lost 3 bases, and 11 bases had no gene match. In nucleotides, the CDR3 is TGCGCCAGCAGCCACGGTGCTACGGGGGGTAACTACGAGCAGTACTTC. Amino acid sequence: CASSHGATGGNYEQYF.

Many counts were recorded for this clonotype. The chain employs TRBV5-1 and TRBJ2-1, with a weak D call TRBD2 (5 bases). V lost 0 bases and J lost 6, with 7 bases in between. Per germline, CDR1 SGHRS and CDR2 YFSETQ. This CDR3 region has 13 residues. The chain's CDR3 is CASSLAGINEQFF. In DNA, the CDR3 is TGCGCCAGCAGCTTGGCCGGGATCAATGAGCAGTTCTTC.

This clonotype appeared many times. The V and J genes are TRBV10-3 and TRBJ2-1; the D gene is possibly TRBD2 (6 bases). The CDR3 runs to 13 residues. Trimming removed 11 bases from V and 0 bases from J, with 11 bases in between. Germline V gene lookup returns CDR1 ENHRY and CDR2 SYGVKD. CDR3 residues: CAVRGSSYNEQFF. CDR3 nucleotide sequence: TGTGCCGTCCGGGGGAGCTCCTACAATGAGCAGTTCTTC.

This clonotype came up many times. The chain has TRBV7-9 and TRBJ1-4, with 10 bases identical to TRBD1. The germline gives CDR1 SEHNR, CDR2 FQNEAQ (reference sequence). Losses at the gene ends were 5 bases for V and 10 bases for J; bases not matched to a gene: 7. This CDR3 region has 14 residues. CDR3 nucleotides: TGTGCCAGCAGCCTCCCCCGGGACAGGGGAAAACTGTTTTTT. Protein sequence: CASSLPRDRGKLFF.

This clonotype appeared a few times. The junction departs from the called germline gene at one end, perhaps through a read error. The J gene is TRBJ2-6, the V gene TRBV5-6, with a tentative D call TRBD2 (5 bases). The CDR3 contains 16 residues. Per the germline V gene, CDR1 is SGHDT and CDR2 is YYEEEE. The CDR3 DNA sequence: TGTGCCAGCAGTTTGGCACGGGGTTCTGGGGCCAACGTCCTGACTTTC. This encodes CASSLARGSGANVLTF.

This clonotype was counted a few times. This chain connects TRBV19 to TRBJ2-2; 8 bases fit TRBD1. The length of the CDR3 is 17 residues. Germline V gene data show CDR1 as LNHDA and CDR2 as SQIVND (reference sequence). V shed 3 bases, J shed 3 bases, and the junction held 9 bases outside the gene matches. DNA of the CDR3: TGTGCCAGTAGTATGGGGGGACAGGCGATATACACCGGGGAGCTGTTTTTT. Translation: CASSMGGQAIYTGELFF.

This clonotype has ten or more counts. The chain carries TRBV28 and TRBJ1-5; no clear D gene. Trimming shortened V by 5 bases and J by 1 base, and 15 bases separated the two germline ends. Germline V gene lookup returns CDR1 MDHEN and CDR2 SYDVKM. This CDR3 is 16 amino acids long. CDR3 sequence (DNA): TGTGCCAGCAGTGATTACGGGTCTGCGAGCAATCAGCCCCAGCATTTT. This codes for CASSDYGSASNQPQHF.

There are many counts of this clonotype. V usage is TRBV7-2 and J usage is TRBJ2-1; D not certain. Trimming removed 8 bases from V and 3 bases from J, with 5 bases in between. Germline CDR1 is SGHTA and CDR2 is FQGNSA. The CDR3 totals 11 residues. The CDR3 region has the DNA TGTGCCAGCGGGCACTACAATGAGCAGTTCTTC. This sequence encodes CASGHYNEQFF.

The sample holds many counts of this clonotype. The rearrangement links TRBV18 to TRBJ2-5, with D unresolved. V dropped 6 bases and J dropped 5 bases, with 10 bases sitting between them. This CDR3 spans 12 amino acids. The germline V gene encodes CDR1 KGHSH and CDR2 LQKENI. The CDR3 sequence: CASSTRLETQYF. The CDR3, as DNA: TGTGCCAGCTCGACCCGGTTGGAGACCCAGTACTTC.

V usage is TRBV20-1 and J usage is TRBJ2-6; D might be TRBD2 (5 bases). Germline CDR1 is DFQATT and CDR2 is SNEGSKA (reference sequence). The CDR3 totals 14 residues. The V and J ends lost 1 base and 4 bases respectively, with 8 bases between them. CDR3 DNA sequence: TGCAGTGCTAGAGTAATAGCGGGGGCCAACGTCCTGACTTTC. Translating gives CSARVIAGANVLTF.